Sequencing of this T cell receptor beta chain was carried out in a study of post-analysis software for immune sequencing data. Across the study: Included courses were relapsing-remitting and secondary progressive multiple sclerosis; progressive-relapsing multiple sclerosis was also included.

Unique molecular identifiers featured in each of the TCR beta cDNA libraries. T cells numbering about 0.85 to 11 million yielded cDNA molecules that totaled some 500,000. Each CDR3 protein is one row after TCRdb ran MiXCR on the PCR reads. There are 400,000 to 500,000 distinct CDR3 sequences in the sample; less than 40% occur only once, and 6.5% to 8% lies in the top ten. General study points: F measure clustering grouped samples strongly by preparation batch. In patients, about five TRBV segments were more frequent than in controls, with TRBV5-6, TRBV5-1 and TRBV20-1 among them. The normalized Chao1 diversity of multiple sclerosis patients was significantly lower than that of controls.

Points on this clonotype: Its specificity is unknown. The junction departs from the called germline gene at one end, perhaps through a read error.

The CDR3 sequence is 14 residues long. The chain employs TRBV12-3 or TRBV12-4 and TRBJ2-5, with a possible D match to TRBD1 (6 bases). What was sequenced was blood. The receptor's source is a girl aged 2 to 9 with multiple sclerosis. As DNA, the CDR3 is TGTGCCGGCAGTTTATTTCTGGGGGCAGAGACCCAGTACTTC. The encoded protein is CAGSLFLGAETQYF.